These 14 T cell receptor beta chains came from one sample sequenced in a study of T cell repertoires in cytomegalovirus infection. TCRdb re-called the reads with MiXCR, one entry per CDR3 protein. The profile shows roughly 500,000 distinct CDR3 sequences, approximately 42% of them singletons. Antigens for these TCRs are unknown. The sequencing here drew on cultured PBMCs, taken from culture after CMV antigen stimulation. These receptors were collected from a human donor in good health (CMV status not recorded). Some clones in this sample may be carry-over from other donors' samples.

The genes are TRBV28 and TRBJ2-5; 10 positions match TRBD1. Unmatched junction bases numbered 8, after V lost 5 bases and J lost 5 bases. This CDR3 is built from 15 residues. CDR1 is MDHEN and CDR2 is SYDVKM in the germline V gene. The CDR3 protein is CASSARDRGWETQYF. Written as DNA, the CDR3 is TGTGCCAGCAGTGCCCGGGACAGGGGTTGGGAGACCCAGTACTTC.

In the case of this clonotype: A read error is possible here, since a much larger clone lies one base away. J is TRBJ1-5 and V is TRBV7-2, with D possibly matching TRBD1 (5 bases). Germline V gene sequence: CDR1 SGHTA, CDR2 FQGNSA. V was cut by 4 bases and J by 0 bases, with 7 bases left in between. CDR3 length: 14 residues. The CDR3 reads CASSSGHSNQPQHF. The CDR3 nucleotides read TGTGCCAGCAGCTCAGGGCATAGCAATCAGCCCCAGCATTTT.

This clonotype was detected a few times. The J gene is TRBJ1-1, the V gene TRBV4-1; tentatively, D is TRBD1 (5 bases). V dropped 0 bases and J dropped 5 bases, with 16 bases sitting between them. The germline CDR1 and CDR2 sequences are MGHRA and YSYEKL. This CDR3 is 16 amino acids long. The CDR3 nucleotides read TGCGCCAGCAGCCAAGAAGCTCAGGGAGTAGGGACTGAAGCTTTCTTT. Translation: CASSQEAQGVGTEAFF.

This clonotype came up a few times. V gene TRBV7-2 combines with J gene TRBJ1-2; D gene unclear. Germline assignment: CDR1 SGHTA and CDR2 FQGNSA. V was shortened by 5 bases and J by 4 bases, with 20 bases between the two germline ends. The CDR3 spans 16 residues. DNA for the CDR3: TGTGCCAGCAGCCTTGAGACTGGAGGATCGGTCTATGGCTACACCTTC. Its protein is CASSLETGGSVYGYTF.

In its sample, this clonotype was seen a few times. V is TRBV20-1 and J is TRBJ2-4; the match to TRBD2 covers 8 bases. The germline V gene has CDR1 DFQATT and CDR2 SNEGSKA (reference sequence). V lost 5 bases, J lost 0 bases, and 6 bases stayed unmatched. This CDR3 spans 15 amino acids. The CDR3 DNA follows: TGCAGTGCTCCCCTAGCGGGTCTAGCCAAAAACATTCAGTACTTC. The encoded protein is CSAPLAGLAKNIQYF.

A few counts support this clonotype. The genes are TRBV4-1 and TRBJ1-5, with D unclear. Germline lookup yields CDR1 MGHRA and CDR2 YSYEKL. The V gene lost 0 bases and the J gene lost 2 bases, with 8 bases spanning the gap. The CDR3 is made up of 15 amino acids. Here the CDR3 DNA reads TGCGCCAGCAGCCAAGAGGGTGTAGGCAATCAGCCCCAGCATTTT. Its translation is CASSQEGVGNQPQHF.

The chain combines TRBV29-1 with TRBJ2-7; D is unresolved. Per the germline V gene, CDR1 is SQVTM and CDR2 is ANQGSEA. Trimming pared 1 base from V and 2 bases from J, leaving 12 bases between. CDR3 length: 14 residues. The CDR3 protein is CSVEAVETPYEQYF. The CDR3 nucleotides are TGCAGCGTTGAAGCAGTGGAGACACCCTACGAGCAGTACTTC.

This clonotype came up a few times. This chain uses TRBV27 with TRBJ1-2; D remains unclear. The germline V and J ends were trimmed by 3 bases and 5 bases, with 13 bases remaining between them. Germline CDR1 is MNHEY and CDR2 is SMNVEV (reference sequence). The CDR3 length is 14 residues. CDR3 loop: CASSLGGFPYGYTF. The CDR3 coding sequence is TGTGCCAGCAGTTTGGGTGGGTTTCCGTATGGCTACACCTTC.

The chain couples TRBV12-5 to TRBJ2-5; perhaps D is TRBD1 or TRBD2 (5 bases each). The CDR3 is made up of 16 amino acids. Trimming pared 5 bases from V and 4 bases from J, leaving 20 bases between. Per the germline V gene, CDR1 is LGHNT and CDR2 is FRNRAP. The CDR3 is CASGSWGRERGETQYF. The CDR3 DNA sequence: TGTGCTAGTGGTAGTTGGGGTCGTGAGAGGGGAGAGACCCAGTACTTC.

This chain uses TRBV12-3 or TRBV12-4 with TRBJ1-1; D not resolved. Trimming removed 4 bases from V and 0 bases from J, with 15 bases in between. The CDR3 has 16 amino acids. Written as DNA, the CDR3 is TGTGCCAGCAGTTCTGCAGACGGTCTCATGAACACTGAAGCTTTCTTT. Translation gives CASSSADGLMNTEAFF.

A few counts support this clonotype. The rearrangement joins TRBV7-2 to TRBJ2-7, with D possibly TRBD1 on 5 matching bases. CDR1 SGHTA and CDR2 FQGNSA come from the germline V gene. Trimming left V 1 base short and J 2 bases short, with 9 bases between. The CDR3 runs to 14 residues. This CDR3 is CASSLEGPTYEQYF. CDR3 sequence (DNA): TGTGCCAGCAGCTTAGAGGGGCCCACCTACGAGCAGTACTTC.

The chain carries TRBV6-8 and TRBJ2-1; 7 positions match TRBD1. The CDR3 is 16 residues long. The germline gives CDR1 MNHGY, CDR2 SAAAGT. V lost 6 bases to trimming and J lost 6 bases; unmatched junction nucleotides: 14. The CDR3 protein is CASRPPGTAVVNEQFF. CDR3 in DNA: TGTGCCAGCAGACCTCCCGGGACAGCAGTGGTCAATGAGCAGTTCTTC.

The chain is built from TRBV6-2 or TRBV6-3 and TRBJ2-1; 12 bases match TRBD2. The junction had 6 bases not matched to a gene; V was cut back by 8 bases and J by 7 bases. Germline V CDR1 and CDR2: MNHEY, SVGEGT. The CDR3 has 14 amino acids. The CDR3 sequence: CASASGRAVNEQFF. The DNA of the CDR3 is TGTGCCAGCGCTAGCGGGAGGGCCGTGAATGAGCAGTTCTTC.

At least ten counts were recorded for this clonotype. The chain uses TRBV7-2 and TRBJ2-5; no definite D call. The ends were cut back, 4 bases at V and 0 bases at J, with 12 bases in the middle. The CDR3 has 15 amino acids. Germline V CDR1 and CDR2: SGHTA, FQGNSA. CDR3 protein: CASSSHLRHQETQYF. CDR3 DNA: TGTGCCAGCAGCTCCCACCTGAGGCACCAAGAGACCCAGTACTTC.